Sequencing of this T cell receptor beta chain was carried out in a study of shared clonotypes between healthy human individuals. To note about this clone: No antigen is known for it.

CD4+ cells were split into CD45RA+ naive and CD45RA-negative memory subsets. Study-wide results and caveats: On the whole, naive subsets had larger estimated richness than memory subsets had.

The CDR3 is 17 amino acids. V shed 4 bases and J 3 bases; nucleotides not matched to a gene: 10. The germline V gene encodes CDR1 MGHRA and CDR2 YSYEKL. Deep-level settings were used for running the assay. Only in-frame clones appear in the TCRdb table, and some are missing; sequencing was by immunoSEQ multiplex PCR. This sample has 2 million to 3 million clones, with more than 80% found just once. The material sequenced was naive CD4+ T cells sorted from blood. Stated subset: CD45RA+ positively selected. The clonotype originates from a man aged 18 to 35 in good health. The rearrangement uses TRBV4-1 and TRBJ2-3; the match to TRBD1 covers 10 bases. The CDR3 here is CASSRAYRQGATDTQYF. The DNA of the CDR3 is TGCGCCAGCAGCCGAGCATACCGACAGGGGGCAACAGATACGCAGTATTTT.